This T cell receptor beta chain appears in the sequencing data of a study of shared clonotypes between healthy human individuals. At the level of the study: Each donor's CD4 naive and CD4 memory cells filled three plates apiece, CD8 naive two, and CD8 memory one.

Germline-derived CDR1 and CDR2 are SGHDT and YYEEEE. V lost 4 bases and J lost 1; bases outside the gene matches: 4. The CDR3 is 14 amino acids. With respect to this clone: Its antigen is undetermined.

CD45RA-negative memory and CD45RA+ naive subsets were split from the CD4+ cells. Study observations and caveats: Rarefaction curves obtained for sorted subsets showed sequencing incomplete despite large depth.

TCRdb's copy holds only in-frame clones and misses some; the assay was immunoSEQ multiplex PCR. The sample lists 2 million to 2.5 million clones; approximately 95% were seen once. The source is a man between 18 and 35 years old in good health. This sequence joins TRBV5-6 and TRBJ1-2; TRBD1 matches at 7 bases. Source material: naive CD4+ T cells sorted from blood. Regarding subset: CD45RA+ positively selected. The CDR3 nucleotides read TGTGCCAGCAGCCTGGGACAGTTTAACTATGGCTACACCTTC. Translation: CASSLGQFNYGYTF.